Listed below are T cell receptor beta chains from one sample, sequenced in a study of naive and memory T cell subsets. TCRdb reprocessed the 5' RACE reads with MiXCR, giving one entry per CDR3 protein. The sample holds about 57,000 distinct CDR3 sequences, 7.6% seen once. These receptors all come from a female donor in good health. Both conserved end residues are part of each CDR3. A D gene is named only where the DNA matches it firmly. Clone size, where shown, is once, few, many, or a class for clones that have expanded.

many	.	TRBV7-2	TRBJ1-2	TGTGCCAGCAGCTTAGACGTATATGGCTACACCTTC	CASSLDVYGYTF
few	.	TRBV28	TRBJ2-7	TGTGCCAGCAGTTTGACCAAAGCTCCTTACGAGCAGTACTTC	CASSLTKAPYEQYF
many	.	TRBV18	TRBJ1-5	TGTGCCAGCTCCCCCCCCTCTGTGGATGGTCAGCCCCAGCATTTT	CASSPPSVDGQPQHF
many	TRBD2	TRBV29-1	TRBJ2-5	TGCAGCGTTGATAGCGGGCCCCTGGAGACCCAGTACTTC	CSVDSGPLETQYF
.	.	TRBV6-6	TRBJ2-7	TGTGCCAGCAGTGAGGACAGGCGGGGCCCCTACGAGCAGTACTTC	CASSEDRRGPYEQYF
.	.	TRBV6-2/TRBV6-3	TRBJ2-1	TGTGCCAGCAGTTACCCCCGTGAGAGGGCAAATGAGCAGTTCTTC	CASSYPRERANEQFF
many	.	TRBV20-1	TRBJ2-5	TGCAGTGCTAGAGATCTTCAGACCCAGTACTTC	CSARDLQTQYF
few	TRBD1	TRBV30	TRBJ1-3	TGTGCCTGGAGTGTACTGGGACAGGGGGTCGGAAACACCATATATTTT	CAWSVLGQGVGNTIYF
few	.	TRBV7-9	TRBJ2-2	TGTGCCAGCAGCCCGCTTGAGGGAAGGCAGAACACCGGGGAGCTGTTTTTT	CASSPLEGRQNTGELFF
.	.	TRBV12-3/TRBV12-4	TRBJ1-1	TGTGCCAGCAGTTACCGGGACCGAGCTTTCTTT	CASSYRDRAFF
.	TRBD1	TRBV29-1	TRBJ2-5	TGCAGCGTTGACGAGACAGGGACCAAGAGAGCCCAGTACTTC	CSVDETGTKRAQYF
many	.	TRBV6-6	TRBJ1-6	TGTGCCAGCAGTTACTCCGGGACGGATAATTCACCCCTCCACTTT	CASSYSGTDNSPLHF
many	TRBD1	TRBV27	TRBJ1-4	TGTGCCACCAAAGGGGGGGGCCAGGGGGCAACTAATGAAAAACTGTTTTTT	CATKGGGQGATNEKLFF
many	.	TRBV6-2/TRBV6-3	TRBJ1-5	TGTGCCAGCAGTTACTCAGAAGGCAATCAGCCCCAGCATTTT	CASSYSEGNQPQHF
.	TRBD2	TRBV20-1	TRBJ2-3	TGCAGTGCTAGACGACGGACTAGCGGGGGGGTGGATACGCAGTATTTT	CSARRRTSGGVDTQYF
.	.	TRBV28	TRBJ2-2	TGTGCCAGCAGTCTGGTCACCGGGGAGCTGTTTTTT	CASSLVTGELFF
.	.	TRBV12-3/TRBV12-4	TRBJ1-4	TGTGCCAGCAGTCCTTGGGGGAGCGAAAAACTGTTTTTT	CASSPWGSEKLFF
few	.	TRBV5-5	TRBJ1-1	TGTGCCAGCAGCTTGATGGGTCAAACTGAAGCTTTCTTT	CASSLMGQTEAFF
few	.	TRBV9	TRBJ1-1	TGTGCCAGCAGCGTAGGCGCCGGGGCCCCTTTAGGCACTGAAGCTTTCTTT	CASSVGAGAPLGTEAFF
.	TRBD1	TRBV7-9	TRBJ1-1	TGTGCCAGCAGCTTAGAAGGGACAGGCGTCGCTTTCTTT	CASSLEGTGVAFF
few	.	TRBV6-2/TRBV6-3	TRBJ2-3	TGTGCCAGTACTAGCACAGATACGCAGTATTTT	CASTSTDTQYF
few	.	TRBV5-6	TRBJ2-1	TGTGCCAGCAGCTTGGAGGCCAGAGGAGGGGTCAATGAGCAGTTCTTC	CASSLEARGGVNEQFF
.	TRBD1	TRBV7-2	TRBJ1-6	TGTGCCAGCAGCACGAGGACAGGTCAAAGCTCCTATAATTCACCCCTCCACTTT	CASSTRTGQSSYNSPLHF
.	TRBD2	TRBV24-1	TRBJ2-1	TGTGCCACCAGTGACCGGGGACTAGCGGGGGTATCCTACAATGAGCAGTTCTTC	CATSDRGLAGVSYNEQFF
many	.	TRBV6-1	TRBJ1-1	TGTGCCAGCAGGAAACAAGGGGACACTGAAGCTTTCTTT	CASRKQGDTEAFF
few	TRBD1	TRBV27	TRBJ1-6	TGTGCCAGCGGGTACCGGGACAGGGCAACTTCACCCCTCCACTTT	CASGYRDRATSPLHF
few	.	TRBV9	TRBJ2-7	TGTGCCAGCAGTCTTACCCCCGGGACGACGGAGCAGTACTTC	CASSLTPGTTEQYF
few	.	TRBV14	TRBJ2-7	TGTGCCAGCAGCCAAGCGGGACGCTGGACCGCCTACGAGCAGTACTTC	CASSQAGRWTAYEQYF
few	TRBD1	TRBV18	TRBJ2-1	TGTGCCAGCTCACCTCGAGGACAGGCGATGTCCTACAATGAGCAGTTCTTC	CASSPRGQAMSYNEQFF
.	.	TRBV18	TRBJ2-2	TGTGCCAGCTCACCACCTTTAGTCGCACAGGCGAACACCGGGGAGCTGTTTTTT	CASSPPLVAQANTGELFF
.	.	TRBV13	TRBJ2-3	TGTGCCAGCAGCTTAAGACTGCGAGTTCTGGATACGCAGTATTTT	CASSLRLRVLDTQYF
many	.	TRBV6-5	TRBJ1-2	TGTGCCAGCAGGCCCTTAACGGTCCTCAACTATGGCTACACCTTC	CASRPLTVLNYGYTF
many	.	TRBV7-9	TRBJ2-1	TGTGCCAGCAGCTTTCGCCGCGAACCCAATGAGCAGTTCTTC	CASSFRREPNEQFF
many	.	TRBV12-3/TRBV12-4	TRBJ1-2	TGTGCCAGCACTTGGGGAGGGGATGGCTACACCTTC	CASTWGGDGYTF
many	.	TRBV5-1	TRBJ1-6	TGCGCCAGCAGCTTGAGGACAGATAATTCACCCCTCCACTTT	CASSLRTDNSPLHF
.	TRBD2	TRBV7-2	TRBJ2-1	TGTGCCAGCAGCCCCGCGGGGGGGCGGAATGAGCAGTTCTTC	CASSPAGGRNEQFF
many	.	TRBV6-2/TRBV6-3	TRBJ2-1	TGTGCCAGCACCCCCTTGGGCTCCTACAATGAGCAGTTCTTC	CASTPLGSYNEQFF